Each of the 10 T cell receptor beta chains below was sequenced from the same sample in a study of blood T cell repertoires in COVID-19. Assay: immunoSEQ multiplex PCR; the TCRdb copy retains only in-frame clones and omits some. The repertoire holds under 100,000 clones, 81% seen once, with 25% in the top ten. Sequencing was carried out using peripheral blood. The receptor set was obtained from a man aged 80 or over with active or convalescent COVID-19.

This clone has just a few counts. The chain employs TRBV7-2 and TRBJ1-2, with D uncertain. The CDR3 runs to 12 residues. CDR1 and CDR2 (germline): SGHTA, FQGNSA. With 4 bases removed from V and 2 bases from J, the gap between germline ends came to 5 bases. CDR3 DNA sequence: TGTGCCAGCAGCTATGAGAACTATGGCTACACCTTC. Translation: CASSYENYGYTF.

This chain connects TRBV24-1 to TRBJ2-4; perhaps TRBD1 as D (5 bases). The V gene lost 7 bases and the J gene lost 9 bases, with 27 bases spanning the gap. CDR3 length: 17 residues. In germline, CDR1 is KGHDR, CDR2 SFDVKD. Here the CDR3 DNA reads TGTGCCACCAGCTACCCGGTGGTTTGGGGCCCAGGGCGCATTCAGTACTTC. It specifies CATSYPVVWGPGRIQYF.

The J gene is TRBJ2-7, the V gene TRBV28, with 9 bases aligning to TRBD1. Germline CDR1 is MDHEN and CDR2 is SYDVKM. The length of the CDR3 is 16 residues. The V gene end was trimmed by 3 bases and the J gene end by 4 bases; junction bases not matched to a gene: 10. The CDR3 is CASSFLRTGANYEQYF. The CDR3 DNA reads TGTGCCAGCAGTTTCCTCCGGACAGGGGCGAATTACGAGCAGTACTTC.

This clone showed up just once. The DNA of the CDR3 is TGTGCCAGCAGCCGGACAGCCTACGAGCAGTACTTC. Translating gives CASSRTAYEQYF. The chain recombines TRBV3-1 (or the pseudogene TRBV3-2) with TRBJ2-7; D possibly corresponds to TRBD1 (6 bases). CDR3 length equals 12 residues. With 4 bases removed from V and 2 bases from J, the gap between germline ends came to 6 bases. Germline loops: CDR1 LGHDT, CDR2 YNNKEL (reference sequence).

This chain joins TRBV19 and TRBJ1-5, with D possibly matching TRBD1 (5 bases). V lost 3 bases and J lost 5, with 17 bases in between. CDR1 and CDR2 from the germline V gene are LNHDA and SQIVND (reference sequence). The CDR3 is 16 amino acids. The CDR3 here is CASSIPGLSSYQPQHF. CDR3 DNA: TGTGCCAGTAGTATCCCGGGACTTTCCTCTTATCAGCCCCAGCATTTT.

The chain carries TRBV6-2 or TRBV6-3 and TRBJ1-1; D call uncertain. CDR1 and CDR2 from the germline V gene are MNHEY and SVGEGT. V lost 6 bases and J lost 6, with 8 bases in between. The CDR3 length is 11 residues. This CDR3 is CASSLGSEAFF. DNA of the CDR3: TGTGCCAGCAGCCTCGGGTCTGAAGCTTTCTTT.

The chain combines TRBV7-8 with TRBJ1-2; 9 nucleotides match TRBD1. Germline trimming cut 1 base from V and 5 bases from J; bases unmatched to any gene: 5. From germline, CDR1 is SGHVS and CDR2 FQNEAQ. The CDR3 spans 15 residues. The CDR3 loop reads CASSLDRGLTYGYTF. CDR3 DNA sequence: TGTGCCAGCAGCTTAGACAGGGGGCTGACTTATGGCTACACCTTC.

CDR3 nucleotide sequence: TGTGCCAGCAGCTTAGGGGCAGGGATGAACACTGAAGCTTTCTTT. Translated: CASSLGAGMNTEAFF. The chain carries TRBV11-3 and TRBJ1-1; TRBD1 is a possible D gene (5 bases). The germline V gene encodes CDR1 SGHNT and CDR2 YENEEA. Trimming took off 1 base at V and 0 bases at J, with 9 bases between the two ends. This CDR3 region has 15 residues.

This sequence joins TRBV25-1 and TRBJ1-6; the D is unclear. The CDR3 length is 15 residues. The germline V gene encodes CDR1 MGHDK and CDR2 SYGVNS. V lost 8 bases to trimming and J lost 0 bases, with 11 bases between them. CDR3: CASGEFSSYNSPLHF. As DNA, the CDR3 is TGTGCCAGCGGGGAGTTCAGCTCCTATAATTCACCCCTCCACTTT.

The V call is TRBV9, the J call TRBJ1-1, with D uncertain. This CDR3 is 15 amino acids long. Looked up from germline, CDR1 is SGDLS and CDR2 is YYNGEE. Trimming shortened V by 4 bases and J by 5 bases, and 18 bases separated the two germline ends. The CDR3 DNA reads TGTGCCAGCAGCCCCTCGGGCGGAGGAGGGACTGAAGCTTTCTTT. As protein: CASSPSGGGGTEAFF.